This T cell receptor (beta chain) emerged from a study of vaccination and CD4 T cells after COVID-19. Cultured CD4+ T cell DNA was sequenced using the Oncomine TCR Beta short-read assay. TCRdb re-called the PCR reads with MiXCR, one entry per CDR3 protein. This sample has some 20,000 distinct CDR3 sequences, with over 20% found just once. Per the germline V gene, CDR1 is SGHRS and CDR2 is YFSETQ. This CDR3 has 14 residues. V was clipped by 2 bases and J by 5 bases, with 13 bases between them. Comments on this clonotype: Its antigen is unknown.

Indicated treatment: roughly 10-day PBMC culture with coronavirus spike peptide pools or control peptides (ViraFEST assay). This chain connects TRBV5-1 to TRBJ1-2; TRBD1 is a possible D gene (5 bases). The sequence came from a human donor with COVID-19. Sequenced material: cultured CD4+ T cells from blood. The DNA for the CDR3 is TGCGCCAGCAGCTTCGCCAGGGAGACATATGGCTACACCTTC. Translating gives CASSFARETYGYTF.